The T cell receptor beta chain under discussion was sequenced for a study of blood T cell repertoires in COVID-19. Study-wide context: Sample material is recorded as cDNA or gDNA derived from T cells, B-cell-depleted T cells, or PBMCs.

The method was immunoSEQ multiplex PCR; TCRdb's version includes in-frame clones alone and lacks a portion of them. In the table there are some 110,000 clones, about 90% of which are singletons. Germline values: CDR1 GTSNPN, CDR2 SVGIG (reference sequence). The V end lost 5 bases, the J end lost 1 base, and 12 bases lay between the germline ends. The CDR3 has 13 residues. This chain joins TRBV30 and TRBJ2-7; unclear D gene. The sequence came from a human donor in a cohort sampled during active COVID-19. Sequencing input: peripheral blood. CDR3 in DNA: TGTGCCTGGGGTCTCACATCGTCCTACGAGCAGTACTTC. Translation gives CAWGLTSSYEQYF. The full variable domain, completed using reference TRBV30 and TRBJ2-7, is SQTIHQWPATLVQPVGSPLSLECTVEGTSNPNLYWYRQAAGRGLQLLFYSVGIGQISSEVPQNLSASRPQDRQFILSSKKLLLSDSGFYLCAWGLTSSYEQYFGPGTRLTVT.